Shown below are 18 T cell receptor beta chains from a single sample sequenced in a study of T cells in Graves' hyperthyroidism and ophthalmopathy. It was RNA transcripts that yielded the amplified TCR beta CDR3 regions. The HTBI primer set drove a first-round RT-PCR of the TCR CDR3. TCRdb fed the multiplex PCR reads into MiXCR, producing one record per CDR3 protein. The sample consists of approximately 630,000 distinct CDR3 sequences, 16% of them appearing once. The material sequenced was blood. These receptor sequences come from a woman in her 30s with Graves' hyperthyroidism.

This chain connects TRBV20-1 to TRBJ2-7; no clear D. CDR1 DFQATT and CDR2 SNEGSKA come from the germline V gene (reference sequence). This CDR3 comprises 11 residues. Trimming stripped 5 bases from V and 6 bases from J, with 11 bases between. The CDR3 DNA follows: TGCAGTGCTTACTACACTCCCGAGCAGTACTTC. Residues: CSAYYTPEQYF.

This chain joins TRBV30 and TRBJ1-5; 8 bases map to TRBD1. The CDR3 sequence is 13 residues long. With 4 bases clipped from V and 2 bases from J, the junction kept 1 base outside the gene matches. The germline V gene encodes CDR1 GTSNPN and CDR2 SVGIG (reference sequence). The CDR3 region is CAWTGGGNQPQHF. The CDR3 DNA follows: TGTGCCTGGACAGGGGGCGGCAATCAGCCCCAGCATTTT.

This clonotype has ten or more counts. The V call is TRBV7-2, the J call TRBJ1-5, with a tentative D call TRBD1 (5 bases). Per germline, CDR1 SGHTA and CDR2 FQGNSA. There are 15 residues in the CDR3. V was shortened by 5 bases and J by 2 bases, with 13 bases between the two germline ends. CDR3 sequence: CASSPTVGGNQPQHF. The CDR3 nucleotides are TGTGCCAGCAGCCCGACAGTGGGGGGCAATCAGCCCCAGCATTTT.

This clonotype has at least ten counts. The chain employs TRBV11-2 and TRBJ2-2; D is ambiguous. The CDR3 runs 13 residues. Trimming took 5 bases from V and 4 from J, leaving 8 bases between them. CDR1 is SGHAT, CDR2 FQNNGV, per germline. CDR3 sequence reads: CASSVPPTGELFF. The CDR3, as DNA: TGTGCCAGCAGCGTCCCACCCACCGGGGAGCTGTTTTTT.

The chain combines TRBV5-1 with TRBJ1-2; D remains ambiguous. V was cut by 1 base and J by 1 base, with 8 bases left in between. Germline V CDR1 and CDR2: SGHRS, YFSETQ. The CDR3 length is 14 residues. The CDR3: CASSLMELNYGYTF. As DNA, the CDR3 is TGCGCCAGCAGCTTGATGGAGCTTAACTATGGCTACACCTTC.

This clonotype turned up a few times. For the CDR3, the DNA is TGCAGTGCCGCTGGGACAGTCTATAGCAATCAGCCCCAGCATTTT. Translation: CSAAGTVYSNQPQHF. V and J are TRBV20-1 and TRBJ1-5; 7 bases line up with TRBD1. The CDR3 length is 15 residues. The V gene end was trimmed by 6 bases and the J gene end by 0 bases; junction bases not matched to a gene: 8. Germline-derived CDR1 and CDR2 are DFQATT and SNEGSKA (reference sequence).

Note on this clonotype: A much larger clone lies a single base off, so this may be a read error. The chain couples TRBV12-3 or TRBV12-4 to TRBJ2-5; D perhaps matches TRBD2 (6 bases). The CDR3 spans 13 residues. CDR3 protein: CASNLTEGETQYF. The CDR3 region has the DNA TGTGCCAGCAATTTAACGGAGGGTGAGACCCAGTACTTC.

This clonotype occurred many times. This rearrangement joins TRBV29-1 to TRBJ1-1; maybe TRBD1 (5 bases). This CDR3 contains 12 residues. Trimming removed 7 bases from V and 4 bases from J, with 13 bases in between. CDR1 is SQVTM, CDR2 ANQGSEA, per germline. The CDR3 coding sequence is TGCAGCGCGCAGGGTTCAGTCACTGAAGCTTTCTTT. Encoded protein: CSAQGSVTEAFF.

This clonotype was detected a few times. The chain links TRBV7-9 to TRBJ1-2; D gene unclear. Trimming removed 0 bases from V and 0 bases from J, with 8 bases in between. Germline CDR1 and CDR2: SEHNR and FQNEAQ (reference sequence). The CDR3 is 15 residues long. CDR3 amino acids: CASSLAMLANYGYTF. The CDR3 nucleotides read TGTGCCAGCAGCTTAGCGATGCTAGCTAACTATGGCTACACCTTC.

The V gene is TRBV15, the J gene TRBJ2-1; possibly TRBD2 for D (6 bases). Trimming removed 2 bases from V and 4 bases from J, with 12 bases in between. CDR3 size: 15 residues. Germline values: CDR1 LNHNV, CDR2 YYDKDF (reference sequence). In DNA form, the CDR3 reads TGTGCCACCAGCAGAAGATCTAGCGTTTACAATGAGCAGTTCTTC. It translates to CATSRRSSVYNEQFF.

This clonotype has a handful of counts. The chain has TRBV4-3 and TRBJ2-2; either TRBD1 or TRBD2 may supply D (5 bases each). With 1 base removed from V and 1 base from J, the gap between germline ends came to 13 bases. The CDR3 covers 17 residues. Germline V gene lookup returns CDR1 LGHNA and CDR2 YSLEER. The CDR3: CASSQAPGLENTGELFF. DNA of the CDR3: TGCGCCAGCAGCCAAGCACCGGGGCTAGAGAACACCGGGGAGCTGTTTTTT.

This clonotype has ten or more counts. The CDR3 loop is CASSANRASYEQYF. The CDR3 nucleotides are TGTGCCAGCAGCGCCAACAGGGCCTCCTACGAGCAGTACTTC. V gene TRBV11-3 combines with J gene TRBJ2-7, with D perhaps matching TRBD1 (6 bases). Trimming shortened V by 5 bases and J by 0 bases, and 11 bases separated the two germline ends. This CDR3 is 14 amino acids long. Germline V CDR1 and CDR2: SGHNT, YENEEA.

This clonotype was seen more than once but under ten times. The chain employs TRBV5-1 and TRBJ2-1; no clear D. Germline assignment: CDR1 SGHRS and CDR2 YFSETQ. This CDR3 is 14 amino acids long. V was shortened by 3 bases and J by 10 bases, with 17 bases between the two germline ends. The CDR3 DNA reads as TGCGCCAGCAGCTGGCGTCGGGCTAGTGACGAGCAGTTCTTC. Protein: CASSWRRASDEQFF.

This clonotype was seen repeatedly, ten times or more. The chain uses TRBV3-1 and TRBJ2-2; TRBD2 aligns across 8 bases. V shed 4 bases and J 4 bases; nucleotides not matched to a gene: 2. This CDR3 is built from 14 residues. Germline lookup yields CDR1 LGHDT and CDR2 YNNKEL (reference sequence). The CDR3 bases are TGTGCCAGCAGCCGGACTAGCAGCACCGGGGAGCTGTTTTTT. It encodes CASSRTSSTGELFF.

This clonotype was detected many times. The chain combines TRBV2 with TRBJ1-1, with 11 bases fitting TRBD1. The V segment lost 3 bases and the J segment 6 bases; nucleotides outside the gene matches: 6. This CDR3 region has 15 residues. In germline, CDR1 is SNHLY, CDR2 FYNNEI. The CDR3 sequence is CASSDRTGGLAEAFF. The CDR3 bases are TGTGCCAGCAGTGATAGGACAGGGGGCTTGGCTGAAGCTTTCTTT.

This clonotype was seen at least ten times. The V and J genes are TRBV12-3 or TRBV12-4 and TRBJ1-1; a weak D match, TRBD1 (6 bases). CDR3 size: 14 residues. Trimming took 3 bases from V and 5 from J, leaving 13 bases between them. The CDR3 protein is CASSFLGGGTEAFF. CDR3 nucleotides: TGTGCCAGCAGTTTTTTAGGGGGAGGTACTGAAGCTTTCTTT.

This clonotype was found many times. The chain uses TRBV30 and TRBJ2-1; D not resolved. This CDR3 contains 13 residues. The ends were cut back, 5 bases at V and 6 bases at J, with 14 bases in the middle. The germline gives CDR1 GTSNPN, CDR2 SVGIG (reference sequence). The CDR3 DNA is TGTGCCTGGTACAAGGAACAGATCAATGAGCAGTTCTTC. Its translation is CAWYKEQINEQFF.

As concerns this clonotype: A read error may explain this, as a much larger clone is one base away. The chain is built from TRBV2 and TRBJ1-5, with a possible D match to TRBD1 (6 bases). Germline V gene sequence: CDR1 SNHLY, CDR2 FYNNEI. Trimming stripped 5 bases from V and 9 bases from J, with 14 bases between. This CDR3 is 13 amino acids long. As DNA, the CDR3 is TGTGCCAGCAGTACGAGGGGGGCTCCGCCCCAGCATTTT. Its translation: CASSTRGAPPQHF.